Each of the 9 T cell receptor beta chains below was sequenced from the same sample in a study of response to subunit inactivated influenza vaccine. TCRdb itself ran the RT-PCR reads through MiXCR, one entry per CDR3 protein. Of 290,000 or so distinct CDR3 sequences in the sample, around 20% are singletons; the top ten hold 10%. This material consisted of PBMCs from blood, taken 21 months after vaccination. The origin of the receptors is a man aged 50-75 years who received an inactivated influenza vaccine.

The sample holds a few counts of this clonotype. A junction boundary mismatches the germline segment, possibly from a read error. The chain joins TRBV20-1 to TRBJ2-3; 10 bases agree with TRBD2. CDR1 and CDR2 from the germline V gene are DFQATT and SNEGSKA (reference sequence). The CDR3 totals 12 residues. The DNA of the CDR3 is TGCAGTGCTAGCCAAGCGGGAGGGCCTGGAAATTTC. Its protein product is CSASQAGGPGNF.

This chain connects TRBV29-1 to TRBJ2-7; TRBD1 matches 7 bases. There are 12 residues in the CDR3. CDR1 is SQVTM and CDR2 is ANQGSEA in the germline V gene. With 6 bases clipped from V and 3 bases from J, the junction kept 5 bases outside the gene matches. The CDR3 here is CSVAGTDYEQYF. CDR3 DNA sequence: TGCAGCGTCGCCGGGACAGACTACGAGCAGTACTTC.

The chain uses TRBV5-6 and TRBJ2-3, with a weak D call TRBD1 (6 bases). With 2 bases removed from V and 2 bases from J, the gap between germline ends came to 9 bases. The germline gives CDR1 SGHDT, CDR2 YYEEEE. The CDR3 consists of 14 residues. CDR3: CASSLDRITDTQYF. For the CDR3, the DNA is TGTGCCAGCAGCTTAGACAGGATCACAGATACGCAGTATTTT.

This clonotype was seen a few times. The chain uses TRBV24-1 and TRBJ2-1; TRBD1 agrees at 10 bases. Germline V gene sequence: CDR1 KGHDR, CDR2 SFDVKD. This CDR3 is 16 amino acids long. Losses at the gene ends were 4 bases for V and 4 bases for J; bases not matched to a gene: 6. The CDR3: CATSDFPGQGYNEQFF. In DNA form, the CDR3 reads TGTGCCACCAGTGACTTCCCGGGACAGGGGTACAATGAGCAGTTCTTC.

The V gene is TRBV18, the J gene TRBJ1-5; D not resolved. CDR3 length equals 14 residues. Deletions cut 5 bases from V and 9 bases from J, with 17 bases between. Germline V gene data show CDR1 as KGHSH and CDR2 as LQKENI. CDR3 protein: CASSYTTDYGPQHF. CDR3 sequence (DNA): TGTGCCAGCTCATATACAACGGACTACGGGCCCCAGCATTTT.

The chain employs TRBV6-1 and TRBJ2-3, with TRBD2 matching 12 bases. Trimming at V came to 8 bases and at J to 5 bases, leaving 8 bases not matched to a gene. This CDR3 comprises 15 residues. Looked up from germline, CDR1 is MNHNS and CDR2 is SASEGT. CDR3 sequence: CASGTSGRPIDTQYF. The CDR3 DNA is TGTGCCAGCGGAACTAGCGGGAGGCCCATAGATACGCAGTATTTT.

As for this clonotype: A read error may account for a junction end that differs from germline. This chain joins TRBV20-1 and TRBJ1-5; TRBD1 matches 7 bases. Germline loops: CDR1 DFQATT, CDR2 SNEGSKA (reference sequence). The CDR3 is made up of 14 amino acids. The CDR3 loop is CSASETGPNQPEHF. The CDR3, as DNA: TGCAGTGCTTCAGAGACAGGGCCTAATCAGCCCGAGCATTTT.

The CDR3 region has the DNA TGCGCCAGCAGCTTTAGCGGGGGGCTTACCTACAATGAGCAGTTCTTC. Protein: CASSFSGGLTYNEQFF. This chain uses TRBV5-1 with TRBJ2-1; 10 bases match TRBD2. Trimming took 2 bases from V and 2 from J; bases not matched to a gene: 4. There are 16 residues in the CDR3. Germline CDR1 is SGHRS and CDR2 is YFSETQ.

The chain combines TRBV20-1 with TRBJ1-2; D might be TRBD1 (5 bases). Germline CDR1 is DFQATT and CDR2 is SNEGSKA (reference sequence). Trimming removed 6 bases at V and 7 bases at J, with 18 bases between. The CDR3 covers 13 residues. The CDR3 region has the DNA TGCAGTGCGAGAACCAGGGTTAATTTTGGCTACACCTTC. It encodes CSARTRVNFGYTF.